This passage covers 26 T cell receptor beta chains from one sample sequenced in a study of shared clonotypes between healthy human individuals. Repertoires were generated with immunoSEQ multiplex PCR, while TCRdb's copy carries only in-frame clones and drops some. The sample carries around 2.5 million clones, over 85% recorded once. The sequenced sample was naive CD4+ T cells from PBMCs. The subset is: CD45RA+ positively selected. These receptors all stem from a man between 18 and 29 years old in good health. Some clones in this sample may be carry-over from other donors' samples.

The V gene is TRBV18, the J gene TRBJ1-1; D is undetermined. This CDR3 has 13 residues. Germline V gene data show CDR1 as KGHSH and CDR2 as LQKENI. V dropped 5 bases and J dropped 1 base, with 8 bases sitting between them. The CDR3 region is CASSAGPNTEAFF. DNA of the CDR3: TGTGCCAGCTCAGCAGGACCGAACACTGAAGCTTTCTTT. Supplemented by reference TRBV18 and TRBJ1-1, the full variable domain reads NAGVMQNPRHLVRRRGQEARLRCSPMKGHSHVYWYRQLPEEGLKFMVYLQKENIIDESGMPKERFSAEFPKEGPSILRIQQVVRGDSAAYFCASSAGPNTEAFFGQGTRLTVV.

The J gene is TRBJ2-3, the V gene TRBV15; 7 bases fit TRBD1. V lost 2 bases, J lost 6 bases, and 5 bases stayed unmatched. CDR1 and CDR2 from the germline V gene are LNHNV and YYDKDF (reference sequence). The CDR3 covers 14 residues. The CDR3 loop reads CATSRSDRVDTQYF. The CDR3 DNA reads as TGTGCCACCAGCAGATCCGACAGGGTGGATACGCAGTATTTT.

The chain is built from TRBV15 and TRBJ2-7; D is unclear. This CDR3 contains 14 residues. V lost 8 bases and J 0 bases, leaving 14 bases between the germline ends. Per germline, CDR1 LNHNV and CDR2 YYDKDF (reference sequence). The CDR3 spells CATGAAGDSYEQYF. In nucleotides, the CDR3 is TGTGCCACCGGCGCGGCAGGCGACTCCTACGAGCAGTACTTC.

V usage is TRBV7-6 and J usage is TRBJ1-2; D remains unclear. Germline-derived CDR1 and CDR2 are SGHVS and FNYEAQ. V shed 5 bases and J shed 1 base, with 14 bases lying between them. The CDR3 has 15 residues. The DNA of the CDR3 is TGTGCCAGCAGCGCCTGGGAAACCGATAACTATGGCTACACCTTC. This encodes CASSAWETDNYGYTF.

CDR3 bases: TGTGCCAGCAGCGTACGAGGGTCCCTGATTAATGAGCAGTTCTTC. Its protein product is CASSVRGSLINEQFF. This chain connects TRBV9 to TRBJ2-1; the D gene is possibly TRBD2 (5 bases). From germline, CDR1 is SGDLS and CDR2 YYNGEE. V lost 1 base and J lost 7, with 15 bases in between. The CDR3 covers 15 residues.

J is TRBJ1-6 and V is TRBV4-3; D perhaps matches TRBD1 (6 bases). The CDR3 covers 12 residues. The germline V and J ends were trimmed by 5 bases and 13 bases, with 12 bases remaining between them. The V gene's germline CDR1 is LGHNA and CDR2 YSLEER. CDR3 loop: CASSVKGGPLHF. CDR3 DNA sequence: TGCGCCAGCAGCGTCAAGGGGGGCCCCCTCCACTTT.

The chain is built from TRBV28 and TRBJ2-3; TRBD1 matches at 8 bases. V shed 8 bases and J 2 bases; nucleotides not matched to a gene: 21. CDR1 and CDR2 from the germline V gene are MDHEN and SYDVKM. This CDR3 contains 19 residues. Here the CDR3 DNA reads TGTGCCAGCTACACCCACCCCGGACAGGGCGTATTTAACACAGATACGCAGTATTTT. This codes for CASYTHPGQGVFNTDTQYF.

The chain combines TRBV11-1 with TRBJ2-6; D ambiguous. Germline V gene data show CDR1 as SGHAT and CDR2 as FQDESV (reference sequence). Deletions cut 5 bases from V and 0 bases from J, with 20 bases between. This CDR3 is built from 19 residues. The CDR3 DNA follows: TGTGCCAGCAGCCTACAAGGTCCGCTATCGAACTCTGGGGCCAACGTCCTGACTTTC. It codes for CASSLQGPLSNSGANVLTF.

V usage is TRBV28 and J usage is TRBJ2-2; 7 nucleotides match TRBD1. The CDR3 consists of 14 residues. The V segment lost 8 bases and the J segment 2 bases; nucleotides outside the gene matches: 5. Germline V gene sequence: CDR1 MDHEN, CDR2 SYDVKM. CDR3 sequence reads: CASFQGVNTGELFF. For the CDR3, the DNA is TGTGCCAGCTTCCAGGGGGTTAACACCGGGGAGCTGTTTTTT.

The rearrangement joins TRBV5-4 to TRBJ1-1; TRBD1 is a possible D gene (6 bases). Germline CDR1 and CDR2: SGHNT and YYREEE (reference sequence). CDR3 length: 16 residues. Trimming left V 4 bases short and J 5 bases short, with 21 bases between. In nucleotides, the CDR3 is TGTGCCAGCAGCCCCCGTCAAAAAGGGGGAAATACTGAAGCTTTCTTT. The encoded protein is CASSPRQKGGNTEAFF.

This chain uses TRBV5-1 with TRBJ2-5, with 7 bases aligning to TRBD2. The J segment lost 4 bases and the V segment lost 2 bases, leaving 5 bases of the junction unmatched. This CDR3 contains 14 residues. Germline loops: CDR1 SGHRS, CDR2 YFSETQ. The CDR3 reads CASSFVVAGETQYF. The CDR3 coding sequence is TGCGCCAGCAGCTTTGTAGTAGCGGGAGAGACCCAGTACTTC. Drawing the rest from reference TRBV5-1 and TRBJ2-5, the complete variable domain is KAGVTQTPRYLIKTRGQQVTLSCSPISGHRSVSWYQQTPGQGLQFLFEYFSETQRNKGNFPGRFSGRQFSNSRSEMNVSTLELGDSALYLCASSFVVAGETQYFGPGTRLLVL.

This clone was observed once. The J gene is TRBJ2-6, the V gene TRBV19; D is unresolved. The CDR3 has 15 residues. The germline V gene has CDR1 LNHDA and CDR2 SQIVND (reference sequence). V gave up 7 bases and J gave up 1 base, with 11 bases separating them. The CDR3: CASTGSSSGANVLTF. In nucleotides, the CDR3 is TGTGCCAGTACCGGGTCCTCTTCTGGGGCCAACGTCCTGACTTTC.

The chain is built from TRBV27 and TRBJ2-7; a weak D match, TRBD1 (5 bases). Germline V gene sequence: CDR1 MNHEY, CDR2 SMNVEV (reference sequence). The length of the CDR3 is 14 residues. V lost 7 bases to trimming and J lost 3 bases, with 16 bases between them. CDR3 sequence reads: CASKRQGGFYEQYF. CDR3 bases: TGTGCCAGCAAAAGGCAGGGCGGATTCTACGAGCAGTACTTC.

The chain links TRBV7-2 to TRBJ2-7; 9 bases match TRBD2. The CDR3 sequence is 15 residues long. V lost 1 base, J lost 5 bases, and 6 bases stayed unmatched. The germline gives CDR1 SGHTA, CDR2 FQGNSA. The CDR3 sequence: CASSLGVAGVHEQYF. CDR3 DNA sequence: TGTGCCAGCAGCTTAGGGGTAGCGGGAGTCCACGAGCAGTACTTC. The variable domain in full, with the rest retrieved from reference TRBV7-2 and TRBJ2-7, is GAGVSQSPSNKVTEKGKDVELRCDPISGHTALYWYRQSLGQGLEFLIYFQGNSAPDKSGLPSDRFSAERTGGSVSTLTIQRTQQEDSAVYLCASSLGVAGVHEQYFGPGTRLTVT.

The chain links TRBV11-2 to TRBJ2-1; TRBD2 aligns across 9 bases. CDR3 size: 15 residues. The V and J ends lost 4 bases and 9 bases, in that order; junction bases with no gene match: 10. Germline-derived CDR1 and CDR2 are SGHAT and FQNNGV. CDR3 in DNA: TGTGCCAGCAGCTCCTTAGTAGCGGGAGACAGTGAGCAGTTCTTC. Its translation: CASSSLVAGDSEQFF. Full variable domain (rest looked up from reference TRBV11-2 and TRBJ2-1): EAGVAQSPRYKIIEKRQSVAFWCNPISGHATLYWYQQILGQGPKLLIQFQNNGVVDDSQLPKDRFSAERLKGVDSTLKIQPAKLEDSAVYLCASSSLVAGDSEQFFGPGTRLTVL.

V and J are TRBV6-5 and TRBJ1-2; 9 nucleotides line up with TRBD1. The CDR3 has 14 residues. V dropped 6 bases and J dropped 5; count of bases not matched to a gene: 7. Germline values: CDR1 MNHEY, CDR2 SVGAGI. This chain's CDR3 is CASSAGQGPYGYTF. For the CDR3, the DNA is TGTGCCAGCAGCGCGGGACAGGGCCCTTATGGCTACACCTTC.

The CDR3 DNA reads TGTGCCAGCAGTCTCGGAGGGACAGGGATATGGGAGCAGTACTTC. Translation: CASSLGGTGIWEQYF. The chain uses TRBV27 and TRBJ2-7; 9 positions agree with TRBD1. Germline V CDR1 and CDR2: MNHEY, SMNVEV (reference sequence). V was clipped by 5 bases and J by 7 bases; unmatched bases: 12. CDR3 size: 15 residues.

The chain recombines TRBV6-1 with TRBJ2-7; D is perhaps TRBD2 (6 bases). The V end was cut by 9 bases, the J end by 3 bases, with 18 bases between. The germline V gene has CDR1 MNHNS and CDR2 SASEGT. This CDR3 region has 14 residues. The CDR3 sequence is CASGRREWVYEQYF. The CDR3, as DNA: TGTGCCAGTGGACGGCGGGAATGGGTCTACGAGCAGTACTTC.

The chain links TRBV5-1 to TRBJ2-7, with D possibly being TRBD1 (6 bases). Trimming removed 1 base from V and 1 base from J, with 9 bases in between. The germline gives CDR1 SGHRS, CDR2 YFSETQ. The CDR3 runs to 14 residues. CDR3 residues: CASSLFDRSYEQYF. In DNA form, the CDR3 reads TGCGCCAGCAGCTTGTTCGACAGGTCCTACGAGCAGTACTTC.

The CDR3 spells CAWGRDNTGELFF. CDR3 nucleotides: TGTGCCTGGGGCAGGGATAACACCGGGGAGCTGTTTTTT. The genes are TRBV30 and TRBJ2-2; possible D gene TRBD1, 5 bases. From germline, CDR1 is GTSNPN and CDR2 SVGIG (reference sequence). The CDR3 totals 13 residues. V dropped 5 bases and J dropped 2 bases, with 9 bases sitting between them.

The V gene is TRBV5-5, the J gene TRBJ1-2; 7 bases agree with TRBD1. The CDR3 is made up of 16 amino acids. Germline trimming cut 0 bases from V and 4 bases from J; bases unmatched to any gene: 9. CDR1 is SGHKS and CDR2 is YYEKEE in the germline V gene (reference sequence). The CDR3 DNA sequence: TGTGCCAGCAGCTTGGTAGGGGGCGCAGGGATCTATGGCTACACCTTC. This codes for CASSLVGGAGIYGYTF.

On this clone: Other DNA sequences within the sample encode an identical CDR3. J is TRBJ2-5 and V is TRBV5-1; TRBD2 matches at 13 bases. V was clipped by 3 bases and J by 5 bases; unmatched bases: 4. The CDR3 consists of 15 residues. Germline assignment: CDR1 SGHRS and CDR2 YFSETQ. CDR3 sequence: CASSSGLAGSETQYF. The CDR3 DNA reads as TGCGCCAGCAGCTCGGGACTAGCGGGATCGGAGACCCAGTACTTC.

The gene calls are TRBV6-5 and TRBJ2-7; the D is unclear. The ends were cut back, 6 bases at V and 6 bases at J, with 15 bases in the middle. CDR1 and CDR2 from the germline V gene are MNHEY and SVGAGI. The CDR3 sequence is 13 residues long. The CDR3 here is CASRSPRAGEQYF. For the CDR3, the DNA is TGTGCCAGCAGAAGTCCCCGGGCCGGCGAGCAGTACTTC.

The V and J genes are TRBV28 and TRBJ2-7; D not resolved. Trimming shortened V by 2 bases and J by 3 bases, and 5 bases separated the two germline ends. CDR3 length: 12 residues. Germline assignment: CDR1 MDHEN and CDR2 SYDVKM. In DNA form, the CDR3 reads TGTGCCAGCAGTTTAAACGACTACGAGCAGTACTTC. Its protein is CASSLNDYEQYF.

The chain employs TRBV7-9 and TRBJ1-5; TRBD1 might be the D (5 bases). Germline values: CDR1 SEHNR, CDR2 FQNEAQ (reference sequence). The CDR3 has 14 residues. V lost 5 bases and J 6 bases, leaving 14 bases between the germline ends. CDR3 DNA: TGTGCCAGCAGCCCGGGGGAGATCAGTCAGCCCCAGCATTTT. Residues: CASSPGEISQPQHF.

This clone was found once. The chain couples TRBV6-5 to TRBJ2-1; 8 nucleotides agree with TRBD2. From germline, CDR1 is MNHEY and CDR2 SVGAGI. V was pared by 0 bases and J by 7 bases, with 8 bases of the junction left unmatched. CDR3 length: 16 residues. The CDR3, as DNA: TGTGCCAGCAGTTACTCACCCAGCGGGAGCGTGAATGAGCAGTTCTTC. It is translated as CASSYSPSGSVNEQFF.